A selection of T cell receptor beta chains follows, all from one sample in a study of brain T cells in children with intractable seizures. Measured with immunoSEQ multiplex PCR; TCRdb has only the in-frame clones, and not every one. The sample has around 100,000 clones, 90% to 95% seen once. The starting material was peripheral blood, obtained at surgery. Every receptor here comes from a boy under two years old with hemimegalencephaly and intractable seizures. CDR3s include the opening cysteine and the closing phenylalanine or tryptophan. The order of the fields is V gene, J gene, D gene, clone size, CDR3 DNA, CDR3 protein. D genes are given only for firm matches. Size is stated for part of the rows, as once, few or many counts, or as a class when the clone is expanded.

TRBV6-5	TRBJ1-3	NA	NA	TGTGCCAGCAGCCTCAGGGGCTCTGGAAACACCATATATTTT	CASSLRGSGNTIYF
TRBV19	TRBJ1-2	TRBD1	NA	TGTGCCAGTAGGCGACAGGGGAACTATGGCTACACCTTC	CASRRQGNYGYTF
TRBV25-1	TRBJ1-4	NA	NA	TGTGCCAGCAGTGAATTTTCGGAGAATGAAAAACTGTTTTTT	CASSEFSENEKLFF
TRBV6-4	TRBJ2-1	TRBD2	few	TGTGCCAGCAGTGACACTAGCGGGCCGTTCAATGAGCAGTTCTTC	CASSDTSGPFNEQFF
TRBV5-4	TRBJ2-7	NA	NA	TGTGCCAGCACCGACGCGCCTGGCGGGTCTGCCCTATACGAGCAGTACTTC	CASTDAPGGSALYEQYF
TRBV5-4	TRBJ2-7	TRBD2	NA	TGTGCCAGCGGCGGTGTAGCGGGCCCCTCCTACGAGCAGTACTTC	CASGGVAGPSYEQYF
TRBV23-1	TRBJ2-2	TRBD1	NA	TGCGCCAGCAGTCAAAGCCGGGACAGATGGACCGGGGAGCTGTTTTTT	CASSQSRDRWTGELFF
TRBV2	TRBJ2-7	TRBD2	NA	TGTGCCAGCAGTTCGACTAGCGGTCCATACGAGCAGTACTTC	CASSSTSGPYEQYF
TRBV30	TRBJ1-2	NA	NA	TGTGCCTGGAGTGTACAGCCGGGCCCTAGCTATGGCTACACCTTC	CAWSVQPGPSYGYTF
TRBV4-3	TRBJ2-7	NA	NA	TGCGCCAGCAGCCAAGGAACTAGCAGTGCCTCCTACGAGCAGTACTTC	CASSQGTSSASYEQYF
TRBV9	TRBJ2-7	NA	NA	TGTGCCAGCAGCGTAGAAGGTTCCGCGGCCTACGAGCAGTACTTC	CASSVEGSAAYEQYF
TRBV5-1	TRBJ2-5	TRBD2	NA	TGCGCCAGCACGACAGTGGCGGGAGGGGGAGAGACCCAGTACTTC	CASTTVAGGGETQYF
TRBV6-4	TRBJ2-1	TRBD2	NA	TGTGCCAGCAGTCCTAGCGGGGTACCCAATGAGCAGTTCTTC	CASSPSGVPNEQFF
TRBV30	TRBJ1-3	NA	NA	TGTGCCTGGACCGGGTGGGGTGGGTCTGGAAACACCATATATTTT	CAWTGWGGSGNTIYF
TRBV7-9	TRBJ1-2	NA	NA	TGTGCCAGCAGCTTAGTATCCCCTGGGGATGGCTACACCTTC	CASSLVSPGDGYTF
TRBV28	TRBJ1-4	NA	NA	TGTGCCAGCAGTCCCCCAGGCTTTGATGTACTTTTT	CASSPPGFDVLF
TRBV5-1	TRBJ1-1	NA	NA	TGCGCCAGCAGCCCCCTCGGGATCTCCGACCTTAGTTTCTTT	CASSPLGISDLSFF
TRBV21-1	TRBJ1-1	NA	NA	TGTGCCAGCAGCAAAGATAAGGGGGCCGCATCGGTGCCTGAAGCTTTCTTT	CASSKDKGAASVPEAFF
TRBV6-2/TRBV6-3	TRBJ2-5	TRBD1	few	TGTGCCAGCAGTTCCGGGACAGGGGACGTGGAGACCCAGTACTTC	CASSSGTGDVETQYF
TRBV9	TRBJ2-1	NA	NA	TGTGCCAGCAGCGGGACTAATTGGAATGAGCAGTTCTTC	CASSGTNWNEQFF
TRBV3-1/TRBV3-2	TRBJ2-5	NA	NA	TGTGCCAGCAGCTCAGGGGAGACCCAGTACTTC	CASSSGETQYF
TRBV7-2	TRBJ2-7	TRBD2	NA	TGTGCCAGCAGCCGGACTAGCGGGATGACGGCGTACGAGCAGTACTTC	CASSRTSGMTAYEQYF
TRBV5-1	TRBJ2-5	TRBD1	NA	TGCGCCAGCAGCCCGGGGACAGGGTCTATCCAAGAGACCCAGTACTTC	CASSPGTGSIQETQYF
TRBV29-1	TRBJ2-5	NA	NA	TGCAGCGTTATGGTGACGGCCCAAGAGACCCAGTACTTC	CSVMVTAQETQYF
TRBV3-1/TRBV3-2	TRBJ2-7	TRBD2	NA	TGTGCCAGCAGCCAAGCTCAAGCGGGAGTTAGGCACGAGCAGTACTTC	CASSQAQAGVRHEQYF
TRBV6-6	TRBJ2-7	TRBD1	NA	TGTGCCAGCAGCCGACCCGGGACAGGGGCCCTCTCCTACGAGCAGTACTTC	CASSRPGTGALSYEQYF
TRBV7-3	TRBJ2-5	TRBD2	NA	TGTGCCAGCAGCCTAACGGGGGGAGAGACCCAGTACTTC	CASSLTGGETQYF
TRBV14	TRBJ2-7	TRBD2	few	TGTGCCAGCAGCCAAGGGACTAGCGGATACCCATACGAGCAGTACTTC	CASSQGTSGYPYEQYF
TRBV7-9	TRBJ1-1	TRBD1	NA	TGTGCCAGCAGCCCAACCGGGACAGGGGGCGAAAAAGCTTTCTTT	CASSPTGTGGEKAFF
TRBV7-6	TRBJ2-7	TRBD1	NA	TGTGCCAGCAGCTTAGCAACCGGGACAGGGGGCTACGAGCAGTACTTC	CASSLATGTGGYEQYF
TRBV11-1	TRBJ1-1	NA	NA	TGTGCCAGCAGCTCGGACAGCTTGATGAACACTGAAGCTTTCTTT	CASSSDSLMNTEAFF
TRBV24-1	TRBJ2-3	TRBD1	once	TGTGCCACCAGTGATTTACCGGGACAGGGGGGAAGCACAGATACGCAGTATTTT	CATSDLPGQGGSTDTQYF
TRBV19	TRBJ2-2	NA	NA	TGTGCCAGTAAGGCAGGGTTGAACACCGGGGAGCTGTTTTTT	CASKAGLNTGELFF
TRBV11-2	TRBJ2-3	NA	once	TGTGCCAGCAGCTTAGTCTCGGCCTTCCCTGCTTCTAGCACAGATACGCAGTATTTT	CASSLVSAFPASSTDTQYF
TRBV7-4	TRBJ2-7	TRBD2	NA	TGTGCCAGCAGCTTGGGTAGCGGGTGCTCCTACGAGCAGTACTTC	CASSLGSGCSYEQYF
TRBV27	TRBJ1-4	NA	NA	TGTGCCAGCAGTCACAGACGGCGTAATGAAAAACTGTTTTTT	CASSHRRRNEKLFF
TRBV7-9	TRBJ2-1	NA	NA	TGTGCCAGCAGCTCGGGGACTCCCAATGAGCAGTTCTTC	CASSSGTPNEQFF
TRBV18	TRBJ1-6	NA	NA	TGTGCCAGCTCACGTAAAACAGTTATTCCGACCCAGGTCGAGTCTTGGTCACCCCTCCACTTT	CASSRKTVIPTQVESWSPLHF
TRBV6-1	TRBJ2-1	NA	NA	TGTGCCAGCAGTGAAGTAACAGGGTTCTACAATGAGCAGTTCTTC	CASSEVTGFYNEQFF
TRBV5-1	TRBJ2-1	NA	NA	TGCGCCAGCAGCTTGGCCCTGGGACTCCACTACAATGAGCAGTTCTTC	CASSLALGLHYNEQFF
TRBV4-3	TRBJ1-1	NA	NA	TGCGCCAGCAGCCAGGAGGGGATGGCTGAAGCTTTCTTT	CASSQEGMAEAFF
TRBV5-1	TRBJ2-7	TRBD2	NA	TGCGCCAGCAGCGCCGGGACTAGCTACGAGCAGTACTTC	CASSAGTSYEQYF
TRBV6-6	TRBJ1-3	NA	NA	TGTGCCAGCAGTTACTCCAGGGCTGGAAACACCATATATTTT	CASSYSRAGNTIYF
TRBV29-1	TRBJ1-5	TRBD1	NA	TGCAGCGTTGCTTCAGAGACAGGGTATGATCAGCCCCAGCATTTT	CSVASETGYDQPQHF
TRBV9	TRBJ2-1	NA	NA	TGTGCCAGCAGCGTTACTGGATCTCGCCCCTACAATGAGCAGTTCTTC	CASSVTGSRPYNEQFF